The 23 T cell receptor beta chains below all came from one sample that was sequenced in a study of shared clonotypes between healthy human individuals. Profiling relied on immunoSEQ multiplex PCR, and the TCRdb table lists in-frame clones only, not all of them. The sample shows 450,000 to 600,000 clones, approximately 79% of them seen only once. The sequenced sample was PBMCs. The receptors stem from a woman between 40 and 55 years old in good health. Some clones in this sample may be carry-over from other donors' samples.

The V and J genes are TRBV7-3 and TRBJ2-3; D unresolved. Per germline, CDR1 SGHTA and CDR2 FQGTGA. The CDR3 contains 14 residues. Trimming removed 5 bases at V and 5 bases at J, with 14 bases between. CDR3 in DNA: TGTGCCAGCAGCCTGGGCTCCGCCAGAGATACGCAGTATTTT. It codes for CASSLGSARDTQYF.

The gene calls are TRBV7-3 and TRBJ2-3; TRBD2 is a possible D gene (7 bases). Between the trimmed V and J ends, which lost 1 base and 1 base, there was a span of 12 bases. The length of the CDR3 is 16 residues. Germline CDR1 is SGHTA and CDR2 is FQGTGA. The CDR3 DNA reads TGTGCCAGCAGCTTAATAACAGGGAGGGGCACAGATACGCAGTATTTT. Its protein product is CASSLITGRGTDTQYF. Looking up the rest from reference TRBV7-3 and TRBJ2-3 gives the full variable domain: GAGVSQTPSNKVTEKGKYVELRCDPISGHTALYWYRQSLGQGPEFLIYFQGTGAADDSGLPNDRFFAVRPEGSVSTLKIQRTERGDSAVYLCASSLITGRGTDTQYFGPGTRLTVL.

The chain combines TRBV5-1 with TRBJ2-5; a weak D match, TRBD2 (5 bases). The CDR3 extends over 14 amino acids. V lost 0 bases and J 5 bases, leaving 11 bases between the germline ends. Per germline, CDR1 SGHRS and CDR2 YFSETQ. The CDR3 sequence is CASSLGDYLETQYF. CDR3 coding DNA: TGCGCCAGCAGCTTGGGCGACTACTTGGAGACCCAGTACTTC.

The rearrangement joins TRBV27 to TRBJ1-2, with D tentatively TRBD1 (5 bases). From germline, CDR1 is MNHEY and CDR2 SMNVEV (reference sequence). The CDR3 is made up of 13 amino acids. With 0 bases removed from V and 7 bases from J, the gap between germline ends came to 9 bases. The CDR3, as DNA: TGTGCCAGCAGTTTATCAGGGGATCTTGGCTACACCTTC. This translates into CASSLSGDLGYTF.

The chain has TRBV11-1 and TRBJ2-7; D uncertain. The ends were cut back, 3 bases at V and 3 bases at J, with 9 bases in the middle. This CDR3 has 13 residues. Germline loops: CDR1 SGHAT, CDR2 FQDESV (reference sequence). The CDR3 nucleotides are TGTGCCAGCAGCTTCGTCCGCCACTACGAGCAGTACTTC. It yields the protein CASSFVRHYEQYF.

The rearrangement uses TRBV4-3 and TRBJ1-2; D call uncertain. V was cut by 0 bases and J by 1 base, with 9 bases left in between. This CDR3 is 15 amino acids long. Per the germline V gene, CDR1 is LGHNA and CDR2 is YSLEER. Written as DNA, the CDR3 is TGCGCCAGCAGCCAAGAACTTATGTTTAACTATGGCTACACCTTC. Amino acid sequence: CASSQELMFNYGYTF.

The V call is TRBV28, the J call TRBJ2-4; D is possibly TRBD1 (6 bases). CDR3 length: 14 residues. Germline lookup yields CDR1 MDHEN and CDR2 SYDVKM. V lost 6 bases to trimming and J lost 6 bases, with 15 bases between them. The CDR3 reads CASRIAGVRNIQYF. CDR3 bases: TGTGCCAGCAGGATCGCAGGGGTGAGAAACATTCAGTACTTC.

The chain is built from TRBV30 and TRBJ1-1; 7 bases match TRBD1. Trimming at V came to 4 bases and at J to 0 bases, leaving 2 bases not matched to a gene. This CDR3 spans 13 amino acids. The germline gives CDR1 GTSNPN, CDR2 SVGIG (reference sequence). CDR3 DNA sequence: TGTGCCTGGATGGGACAGATGAACACTGAAGCTTTCTTT. This sequence encodes CAWMGQMNTEAFF.

This chain connects TRBV7-8 to TRBJ2-1; 9 bases match TRBD2. Germline trimming cut 1 base from V and 7 bases from J; bases unmatched to any gene: 5. The CDR3 runs to 15 residues. CDR1 and CDR2 from the germline V gene are SGHVS and FQNEAQ. CDR3 amino acids: CASSLVGSGRNEQFF. The CDR3 coding sequence is TGTGCCAGCAGCTTAGTTGGTAGCGGGAGAAATGAGCAGTTCTTC.

This chain links TRBV5-1 with TRBJ1-1, with a tentative D call TRBD1 (5 bases). Germline-derived CDR1 and CDR2 are SGHRS and YFSETQ. CDR3 length: 15 residues. The ends were cut back, 4 bases at V and 4 bases at J, with 17 bases in the middle. The CDR3 spells CASSPSSGRATEAFF. The CDR3 DNA reads as TGCGCCAGCAGCCCCTCGTCAGGGCGGGCCACTGAAGCTTTCTTT.

V and J are TRBV28 and TRBJ2-1; 11 nucleotides align to TRBD2. The CDR3 runs to 15 residues. Germline CDR1 MDHEN, CDR2 SYDVKM. V shed 6 bases and J 4 bases; nucleotides not matched to a gene: 5. CDR3 sequence reads: CASSLTSGIYNEQFF. The CDR3 DNA follows: TGTGCCAGCAGCCTGACTAGCGGGATTTACAATGAGCAGTTCTTC.

J is TRBJ1-2 and V is TRBV28, with a weak D call TRBD1 (5 bases). The CDR3 has 12 residues. Trimming took 6 bases from V and 4 from J, leaving 9 bases between them. CDR1 MDHEN and CDR2 SYDVKM come from the germline V gene. The CDR3 region has the DNA TGTGCCAGCAGGGCAGGGATCTATGGCTACACCTTC. Translation: CASRAGIYGYTF.

The V call is TRBV2, the J call TRBJ2-5; 9 bases line up with TRBD2. Germline CDR1 is SNHLY and CDR2 is FYNNEI. This CDR3 contains 16 residues. V lost 3 bases, J lost 2 bases, and 7 bases stayed unmatched. CDR3 region: CASSEGGRGKQETQYF. The CDR3 nucleotides are TGTGCCAGCAGTGAGGGCGGGAGGGGGAAACAAGAGACCCAGTACTTC.

The chain has TRBV5-1 and TRBJ2-3; TRBD2 matches at 9 bases. There are 16 residues in the CDR3. J gave up 0 bases and V 5 bases, and 7 bases lay outside the gene matches. Germline assignment: CDR1 SGHRS and CDR2 YFSETQ. The CDR3 region is CASSYATSGSTDTQYF. The DNA of the CDR3 is TGCGCCAGCAGTTACGCCACTAGCGGGAGCACAGATACGCAGTATTTT.

The chain employs TRBV27 and TRBJ1-1, with a tentative D call TRBD1 (5 bases). Between the trimmed V and J ends, which lost 10 bases and 3 bases, there was a span of 15 bases. The CDR3 has 13 residues. Germline V gene lookup returns CDR1 MNHEY and CDR2 SMNVEV (reference sequence). The CDR3 sequence: CATLTVGYTEAFF. CDR3 DNA sequence: TGTGCCACCCTGACAGTTGGGTACACTGAAGCTTTCTTT.

This clone occurred a few times. The V and J genes are TRBV5-6 and TRBJ2-7, with TRBD1 matching 8 bases. The germline V gene encodes CDR1 SGHDT and CDR2 YYEEEE. This CDR3 region has 16 residues. J was trimmed by 1 base and V by 2 bases; bases with no gene match: 8. Written as DNA, the CDR3 is TGTGCCAGCAGCTTAGGGTTCGGGACAGGATCCTACGAGCAGTACTTC. It yields the protein CASSLGFGTGSYEQYF.

The chain couples TRBV7-9 to TRBJ2-5; 7 bases map to TRBD1. The germline V gene encodes CDR1 SEHNR and CDR2 FQNEAQ (reference sequence). J was trimmed by 5 bases and V by 3 bases; bases with no gene match: 9. CDR3 length: 15 residues. The CDR3 sequence: CASSLGYRGVETQYF. CDR3 bases: TGTGCCAGCAGCTTGGGGTACAGGGGAGTTGAGACCCAGTACTTC.

J is TRBJ1-1 and V is TRBV11-2, with unresolved D. Trimming pared 5 bases from V and 10 bases from J, leaving 14 bases between. Germline values: CDR1 SGHAT, CDR2 FQNNGV. CDR3 length: 12 amino acids. CDR3 protein: CASSTRRGRAFF. CDR3 nucleotides: TGTGCCAGCAGCACCAGGCGAGGGAGAGCTTTCTTT. The full variable domain, rest sourced from reference TRBV11-2 and TRBJ1-1, is EAGVAQSPRYKIIEKRQSVAFWCNPISGHATLYWYQQILGQGPKLLIQFQNNGVVDDSQLPKDRFSAERLKGVDSTLKIQPAKLEDSAVYLCASSTRRGRAFFGQGTRLTVV.

A single count supports this clone. The genes are TRBV10-1 and TRBJ2-4; TRBD2 aligns across 8 bases. There are 15 residues in the CDR3. Germline lookup yields CDR1 WNHNN and CDR2 SYGVQD (reference sequence). With V trimmed by 5 bases and J by 0 bases, 3 bases remained unmatched. Here the CDR3 reads CASSPGGVAKNIQYF. The CDR3 nucleotides are TGCGCCAGCAGTCCCGGGGGGGTAGCCAAAAACATTCAGTACTTC.

V gene TRBV28 combines with J gene TRBJ1-5, with 7 nucleotides matching TRBD1. The length of the CDR3 is 14 residues. Germline assignment: CDR1 MDHEN and CDR2 SYDVKM. The V segment lost 6 bases and the J segment 6 bases; nucleotides outside the gene matches: 8. CDR3: CASSLDREIQPQHF. The CDR3 region has the DNA TGTGCCAGCAGCCTAGACAGGGAGATTCAGCCCCAGCATTTT.

The rearrangement joins TRBV19 to TRBJ2-5, with a possible D match to TRBD1 (6 bases). Trimming took off 5 bases at V and 4 bases at J, with 14 bases between the two ends. This CDR3 spans 14 amino acids. Germline loops: CDR1 LNHDA, CDR2 SQIVND (reference sequence). The CDR3 loop reads CASSLQGEGETQYF. DNA for the CDR3: TGTGCCAGTAGTTTACAGGGCGAGGGAGAGACCCAGTACTTC.

This clone has a handful of counts. V and J are TRBV28 and TRBJ2-7; 11 bases map to TRBD2. Trimming at V came to 8 bases and at J to 4 bases, leaving 13 bases not matched to a gene. Germline loops: CDR1 MDHEN, CDR2 SYDVKM. There are 16 residues in the CDR3. The CDR3 loop is CASPPSLASGRYEQYF. The CDR3 DNA reads as TGTGCCAGCCCCCCCTCCCTGGCTAGCGGGAGGTACGAGCAGTACTTC.

The V call is TRBV9, the J call TRBJ2-5, with 7 nucleotides matching TRBD1. Germline-derived CDR1 and CDR2 are SGDLS and YYNGEE. The CDR3 runs to 13 residues. V shed 4 bases and J 3 bases; nucleotides not matched to a gene: 3. The CDR3 sequence is CASSRDREETQYF. CDR3 nucleotides: TGTGCCAGCAGCAGGGACAGAGAAGAGACCCAGTACTTC.